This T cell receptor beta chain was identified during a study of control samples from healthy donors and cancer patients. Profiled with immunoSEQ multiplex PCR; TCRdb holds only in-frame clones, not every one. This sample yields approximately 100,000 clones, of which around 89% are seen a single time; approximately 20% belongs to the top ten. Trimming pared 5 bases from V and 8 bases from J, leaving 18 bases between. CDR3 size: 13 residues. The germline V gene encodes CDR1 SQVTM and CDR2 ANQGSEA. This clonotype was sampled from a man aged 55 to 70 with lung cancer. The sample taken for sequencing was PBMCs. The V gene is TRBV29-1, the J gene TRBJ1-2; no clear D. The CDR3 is CSVLHLDGEGYTF. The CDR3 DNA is TGCAGCGTTTTGCACTTAGACGGCGAAGGCTACACCTTC.